This T cell receptor beta chain came from a study of blood T cells in healthy people across ages. Study-level results: TCR beta diversity tracked closely with naive T cell percentage.

Isolated PBMCs totaled at least 6 million in each sample. The extraction recovered at least 6 micrograms of total RNA per sample. This clonotype was counted once. Its specificity is not known. Germline V CDR1 and CDR2: SNHLY, FYNNEI. The CDR3 is 13 amino acids. A J-beta primer mix and a sample-barcoded 5' primer were used in a second PCR of about 6 to 12 cycles. TCRdb fed the 5' RACE reads into MiXCR, producing one record per CDR3 protein. The sample carries about 780,000 distinct CDR3 sequences, roughly 26% recorded once. In addition, the sample was reused for a study of T cells of mothers and their children. That report adds: Slightly higher but non-significant overlap marked related mother-child pairs versus unrelated pairs.

This rearrangement joins TRBV2 to TRBJ2-5; a possible D gene is TRBD1 (6 bases). Judging by the DNA end, TRBJ2-7 fits better; the J call may be wrong. The sample comprised blood. The source is a boy between 5 and 17 years old in good health. CDR3 DNA sequence: TGTGCCAGCACGAGGACAGAGAGCTACGAGCAGTACTTC. Its protein is CASTRTESYEQYF.